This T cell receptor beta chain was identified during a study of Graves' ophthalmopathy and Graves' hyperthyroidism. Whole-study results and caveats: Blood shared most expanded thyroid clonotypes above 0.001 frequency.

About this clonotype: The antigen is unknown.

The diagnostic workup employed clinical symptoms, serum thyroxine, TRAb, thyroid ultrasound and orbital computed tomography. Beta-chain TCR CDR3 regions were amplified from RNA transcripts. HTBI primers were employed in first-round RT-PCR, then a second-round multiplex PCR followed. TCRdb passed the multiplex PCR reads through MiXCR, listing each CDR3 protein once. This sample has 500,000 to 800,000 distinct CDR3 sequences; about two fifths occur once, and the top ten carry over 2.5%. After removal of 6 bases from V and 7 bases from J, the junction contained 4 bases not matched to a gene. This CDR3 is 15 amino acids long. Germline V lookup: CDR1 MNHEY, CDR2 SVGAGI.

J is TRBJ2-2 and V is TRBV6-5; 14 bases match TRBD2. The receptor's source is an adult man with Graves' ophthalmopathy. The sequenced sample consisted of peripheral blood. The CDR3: CASSRTSGRFGELFF. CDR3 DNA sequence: TGTGCCAGCAGCCGGACTAGCGGGAGGTTCGGGGAGCTGTTTTTT.